A selection of T cell receptor beta chains follows, all from one sample in a study of blood T cells in healthy people across ages. Using its own MiXCR run on the 5' RACE reads, TCRdb lists one record per CDR3 protein. This repertoire shows fewer than 1,000,000 distinct CDR3 sequences, about half found once; its top ten account for 18%. Material for sequencing was blood. These receptor sequences come from an elderly man in good health. Both conserved end residues are trimmed from each CDR3.

v_call: TRBV20-1; j_call: TRBJ2-1; cdr3_aa: SASGTGGTNEQF
v_call: TRBV20-1; j_call: TRBJ2-1; cdr3_aa: SAKVGVINEQF
v_call: TRBV6-2/TRBV6-3; j_call: TRBJ2-7; cdr3_aa: ASSALSYEQY
v_call: TRBV27; j_call: TRBJ2-3; cdr3_aa: ASSLSAGGSADTQY
v_call: TRBV19; j_call: TRBJ1-2; cdr3_aa: ASSISGLSNYGYT
v_call: TRBV7-2; j_call: TRBJ2-1; cdr3_aa: ASSLNQYNEQF
v_call: TRBV6-5; j_call: TRBJ2-2; cdr3_aa: ASSTGPNPGELF
v_call: TRBV30; j_call: TRBJ2-5; cdr3_aa: AWSVRGIAQY
v_call: TRBV6-6; j_call: TRBJ2-7; cdr3_aa: ASTETALDYEQY
v_call: TRBV6-5; j_call: TRBJ2-7; cdr3_aa: ASSQSGLAGLDEQY
v_call: TRBV4-3; j_call: TRBJ2-1; cdr3_aa: ASSLDRTGDEQF
v_call: TRBV3-1; j_call: NA; cdr3_aa: ASSTGWVREQY
v_call: TRBV5-1; j_call: TRBJ2-2; cdr3_aa: ASSSTGVGTGELF
v_call: TRBV27; j_call: TRBJ2-4; cdr3_aa: ASSSRGGSSGALAKNIQY
v_call: TRBV29-1; j_call: NA; cdr3_aa: SVEAGKGNQATQY
v_call: TRBV15; j_call: TRBJ2-3; cdr3_aa: AASRVTLDSWLDTQY
v_call: TRBV21-1; j_call: TRBJ2-5; cdr3_aa: ASSKGHFQETQY
v_call: TRBV6-2/TRBV6-3; j_call: TRBJ2-1; cdr3_aa: ASSRPGNSYDEQF
v_call: TRBV18; j_call: TRBJ2-7; cdr3_aa: ASSPFTGQGAYEQY
v_call: TRBV2; j_call: TRBJ2-7; cdr3_aa: ASAQGTHEQY
v_call: TRBV12-3/TRBV12-4; j_call: NA; cdr3_aa: ASSSRRDRAYEQY
v_call: TRBV27; j_call: TRBJ2-3; cdr3_aa: ASSLWVGDTQY
v_call: TRBV25-1; j_call: TRBJ1-1; cdr3_aa: ASRVWTGGRTEAF
v_call: TRBV19; j_call: TRBJ2-1; cdr3_aa: ASGLAGVRSYNEQF
v_call: TRBV10-3; j_call: TRBJ2-1; cdr3_aa: AIGRAGNEQF
v_call: TRBV11-3; j_call: TRBJ2-5; cdr3_aa: ASSLRTTLQETQY
v_call: TRBV7-2; j_call: TRBJ2-5; cdr3_aa: ASSLWGSEETQY
v_call: TRBV10-3; j_call: TRBJ2-5; cdr3_aa: AISESATGAETQY
v_call: TRBV4-2; j_call: TRBJ2-5; cdr3_aa: AGSQEKGLGGNQETQY
v_call: TRBV12-3/TRBV12-4; j_call: TRBJ2-3; cdr3_aa: ASHGGLVTQY
v_call: TRBV20-1; j_call: TRBJ2-1; cdr3_aa: SAGESSGYYNEQF
v_call: TRBV10-2; j_call: TRBJ2-1; cdr3_aa: ASSSTDRNEQF
v_call: TRBV24-1; j_call: TRBJ2-3; cdr3_aa: ATSDSAGNTQY
v_call: TRBV3-1; j_call: TRBJ2-5; cdr3_aa: AIKSAEQETQY
v_call: TRBV7-9; j_call: TRBJ2-5; cdr3_aa: ASSLEVRTQY
v_call: TRBV2; j_call: TRBJ1-1; cdr3_aa: ASIRQGRRDEAF
v_call: TRBV28; j_call: TRBJ2-7; cdr3_aa: ASSLTSRPSSYEQY
v_call: TRBV4-2; j_call: TRBJ2-5; cdr3_aa: ASSQLLSREGETQY
v_call: TRBV27; j_call: TRBJ1-5; cdr3_aa: ASSDGTEGNQPQH
v_call: TRBV20-1; j_call: TRBJ2-1; cdr3_aa: SGADGSYNEQF
v_call: TRBV5-1; j_call: TRBJ1-5; cdr3_aa: ASSLVGGSNPPQH
v_call: TRBV25-1; j_call: TRBJ1-1; cdr3_aa: ASSQGTAEAF
v_call: TRBV7-7; j_call: TRBJ2-1; cdr3_aa: ASSRRLAGVGEQF
v_call: TRBV6-1; j_call: TRBJ2-1; cdr3_aa: ASSESGRFNEQF
v_call: TRBV3-1; j_call: TRBJ2-3; cdr3_aa: ASSQPPSGNSDTQY
v_call: TRBV11-3; j_call: TRBJ2-5; cdr3_aa: ASSPSPGLQETQY
v_call: TRBV5-5; j_call: TRBJ1-4; cdr3_aa: ASSLNSAYNEKLF
v_call: TRBV13; j_call: NA; cdr3_aa: ASSLNTGGTYEQY
v_call: TRBV29-1; j_call: TRBJ1-2; cdr3_aa: SVESMTGGADYGYT
v_call: TRBV18; j_call: TRBJ2-7; cdr3_aa: ASSPGTGIDEQY
v_call: TRBV7-8; j_call: TRBJ1-1; cdr3_aa: ASSLLLGRRMSTEAF
v_call: TRBV12-3/TRBV12-4; j_call: TRBJ2-3; cdr3_aa: ASGGLAGSTDTQY
v_call: TRBV7-9; j_call: NA; cdr3_aa: ASSDTKTSGYEQY
v_call: TRBV7-2; j_call: NA; cdr3_aa: ASSLGASDHEQY
v_call: TRBV27; j_call: TRBJ2-3; cdr3_aa: ASLPDRTTDTQY
v_call: TRBV4-2; j_call: TRBJ2-7; cdr3_aa: ASSQQVRSGAYEQY
v_call: TRBV4-2; j_call: TRBJ1-4; cdr3_aa: ASSQDGRGATTNEKLF
v_call: TRBV7-2; j_call: TRBJ2-5; cdr3_aa: ASSLPFGGAAQETQY